Sequencing of this T cell receptor beta chain was carried out in a study of long-term antiretroviral therapy in people with HIV. Whole-study results and caveats: HIV repertoire CDR3 lengths ranged less widely than those of controls. Diversity rose after ART but stayed below transplant donor controls. Researchers lacked any data on ART adherence, viral resistance or therapy changes.

For this clone: Antigen: not known.

It was version v3.0 of the immunoSEQ assay that was run at survey level. This table comes from immunoSEQ multiplex PCR, and its TCRdb copy is limited to in-frame clones, with some not included. The repertoire holds 7,200 or so clones, 65% to 75% seen once, with roughly 17% in the top ten. The cryopreserved samples used held about 0.95-10 million PBMC prior to extraction of DNA. Germline loops: CDR1 SGDLS, CDR2 YYNGEE. The CDR3 consists of 14 residues. V was pared by 3 bases and J by 2 bases, with 4 bases of the junction left unmatched. The input for sequencing was unsorted PBMCs, taken approximately 0.9 years before starting antiretroviral therapy. The origin of this receptor is a man aged 40-49 years with HIV. The V call is TRBV9, the J call TRBJ1-2, with TRBD1 matching over 7 bases. The CDR3 DNA reads TGTGCCAGCAGCGCCCCGGGACAGAACTATGGCTACACCTTC. It codes for CASSAPGQNYGYTF.